This paragraph covers one T cell receptor (beta chain) sequence. The antigen it binds to is not known. The record has no base qualities; no much larger clone is one base away. This sample is drawn from a study of blood T cell repertoires in COVID-19 (dated by TCRdb to 2019 to 2021). At the level of the whole study: Samples from collaborators originated in the United States, Italy and Spain and spanned both the acute and convalescent phases of COVID-19. Subjects who had been exposed to COVID-19, were actively infected with it, or had recovered from it provided the deeply sampled blood TCRbeta repertoires that made up the dataset. Where available, HLA class I and class II types were taken from metadata supplied by the sample provider and were not determined by assay-based typing. The material from the prospective study consisted of cDNA or gDNA derived from T cells, B-cell-depleted T cells, or PBMCs. The samples were drawn from two sources: the first 160 participants of the ongoing ImmuneRACE study, and 1,254 subjects contributed by 6 global collaborators. Sample metadata almost always included a de-identified subject ID, COVID-19 status, age in years and sex. The repertoires were released in a freely available public database meant as a resource for research on the immune response to SARS-CoV-2. Overall study outcomes, separate from this receptor: Clinical and demographic metadata were provided uncurated, with the amount varying by source and participant.

Enrolling through a virtual design, the prospective study's participants ranged in age from about 18 to 89 years and lived across about two dozen United States geographic areas. In the prospective study, participants were assigned to cohorts based on the clinical history participants reported in a screening survey and a study questionnaire. Recovered participants in ImmuneRACE Cohort 3 were defined as having two consecutive negative NP/OP PCR tests, clearance from a healthcare professional, or resolution of symptoms. In the prospective study, whole blood, serum and a nasopharyngeal or oropharyngeal swab were collected from each participant by mobile phlebotomists. Over a roughly two-month period, participants in the prospective study had the option of providing additional blood draws and questionnaires. Before DNA extraction, prospective study blood samples were shipped either frozen or at room temperature.

Taken from cysteine to phenylalanine, the CDR3 has 17 residues. The DNA shown is the 51-base CDR3, in frame from base 1. V is cut back by 5 bases and J by 5 bases, with 12 bases in the junction unmatched. CDR1 and CDR2, per the germline V gene, are SGHVS and FQNEAQ. TCRbeta CDR3 regions were amplified from genomic DNA by means of the immunoSEQ Assay, a bias-controlled multiplex PCR. The published analysis was carried out like this. Nucleated cell counts per sample were estimated from amplification of reference gene primers within the assay. To quantify the absolute abundance of each unique TCRbeta CDR3 rearrangement, sequence reads were collapsed and filtered. For each sample, productive Simpson clonality was calculated by taking the square root of Simpson's diversity index across productive rearrangements. Drawn from immuneACCESS, this table holds only the in-frame rearrangements with V and J called that TCRdb kept. Clones are partly lost; checked studies trace under half to an unresolved V gene and leave the rest unexplained. That table furnishes V, J and clone size, whereas the DNA furnished D and trimming. In all, the sample holds about 410,000 clones, and about 90% of those were seen once. 1.7% of the sample comes from the top ten.

The TCR comes from a young woman who had recovered from COVID-19. The sequence joins TRBV7-8 to TRBJ1-6; 7 bases in between match TRBD1. Sequencing was performed on PBMCs or T cells enriched from blood (not recorded which). The DNA sequence follows: TGTGCCAGCAGCATTCACCGGGACAGCAGCCATAATTCACCCCTCCACTTT. It codes for CASSIHRDSSHNSPLHF.